One sample yielded the 3 T cell receptor beta chains listed below, sequenced in a study of OX40 agonist ivuxolimab in advanced cancers. Data came from immunoSEQ multiplex PCR; TCRdb stores just in-frame clones and leaves some out. The sample yields 82,000 or so clones, about 85% seen once. The sample in question was CD4+ or CD8+ T cells sorted from blood, obtained in a trial of the OX40 agonist ivuxolimab. The receptor set was obtained from an adult with an advanced solid tumor such as melanoma, head and neck, liver or kidney cancer.

The DNA for the CDR3 is TGTGCCAGCAGCGTAGATGGCTGGTCAGCCTACGAGCAGTACTTC. Its translation: CASSVDGWSAYEQYF. V gene TRBV9 combines with J gene TRBJ2-7; no clear D. CDR3 size: 15 residues. V lost 0 bases to trimming and J lost 2 bases, with 12 bases between them. Germline V lookup: CDR1 SGDLS, CDR2 YYNGEE.

J is TRBJ2-5 and V is TRBV28; 13 bases match TRBD2. CDR1 is MDHEN and CDR2 is SYDVKM in the germline V gene. This CDR3 has 15 amino acids. The ends lost 5 bases at V and 5 bases at J; junction bases unmatched: 5. The CDR3 DNA reads TGTGCCAGCAGTAAACTAGCGGGGGGGCCTGAGACCCAGTACTTC. Its translation is CASSKLAGGPETQYF. The whole variable domain, remainder taken from reference TRBV28 and TRBJ2-5, is DVKVTQSSRYLVKRTGEKVFLECVQDMDHENMFWYRQDPGLGLRLIYFSYDVKMKEKGDIPEGYSVSREKKERFSLILESASTNQTSMYLCASSKLAGGPETQYFGPGTRLLVL.

The rearrangement joins TRBV5-6 to TRBJ2-3; 14 nucleotides match TRBD2. Germline V gene sequence: CDR1 SGHDT, CDR2 YYEEEE. The CDR3 spans 18 residues. V trimming: 1 base; J trimming: 9 bases; junction bases outside the gene matches: 13. The CDR3 nucleotides read TGTGCCAGCAGCTTGTCCGGGACTAGCGGGGGAGCGATCGGGACGCAGTATTTT. Residues: CASSLSGTSGGAIGTQYF.